This record concerns one TCR beta chain sequence. The source of the sample is a study of T cells in Graves' hyperthyroidism and ophthalmopathy. The CDR3 totals 16 residues. The ends lost 8 bases at V and 5 bases at J; junction bases unmatched: 14. Isolation of PBMCs was performed on 9.5 to 10 ml fresh peripheral blood. Researchers amplified the TCR beta CDR3 regions from RNA transcripts. The HTBI primer set was used in a first-round RT-PCR of the TCR CDR3. TCRdb ran MiXCR on the multiplex PCR reads and lists one entry per CDR3 protein. Among about half a million distinct CDR3 sequences listed, about 20% were seen once.

The V call is TRBV12-3 or TRBV12-4, the J call TRBJ2-5; 10 bases are a match to TRBD2. Sequencing was carried out using blood. The source is a man between 18 and 29 years old with Graves' hyperthyroidism. This CDR3 reads CASLLAGSRVVETQYF. The CDR3 bases are TGTGCCAGCCTACTAGCGGGGTCCCGGGTGGTGGAGACCCAGTACTTC.